This T cell receptor (beta chain) was retrieved from a study of beta chain features in type 1 diabetes. Study-wide results and limits: Reduced insertions and increased deletions marked VDJ junctions in type 1 diabetes patients. TCRB repertoires of naive, central memory and Treg cells appeared more similar among patients than among healthy donors.

Expressed TCRB transcripts were sequenced because the isolated RNA had all been reverse transcribed beforehand. The read count averaged roughly 3.5 million across naive, central memory and regulatory T cell samples. The repertoire was sequenced with immunoSEQ multiplex PCR; TCRdb's copy has only in-frame clones and lacks some. The profile covers 150,000 or so clones, with roughly a tenth appearing a single time and roughly 0.74% taken by the ten largest. Based on CD45RO/CCR7/CD25/CD127/CD95/CD27, CD4+ regulatory, stem cell-like memory, naive and central memory cells were sorted. Germline lookup yields CDR1 MDHEN and CDR2 SYDVKM. Trimming took off 7 bases at V and 7 bases at J, with 14 bases between the two ends. This CDR3 has 12 amino acids. A few counts support this clone. Its target is not known.

The sample comprised central memory CD4+ T cells from blood. The chain carries TRBV28 and TRBJ2-7; D may be TRBD2 (7 bases). This clonotype was obtained from a man between 18 and 35 years old in good health. The CDR3 DNA sequence: TGTGCCAGCATCGGGGGGCGTCGGGAGCAGTACTTC. It encodes CASIGGRREQYF.